One and the same sample provided the 25 T cell receptor beta chains below, sequenced in a study of blood T cell repertoires in COVID-19. Measured with immunoSEQ multiplex PCR; TCRdb has only the in-frame clones, and not every one. The sample contains fewer than 700,000 clones, around nine tenths of which appear only once. The sequencing input was peripheral blood. These receptors came from a woman aged 45-65 years with COVID-19, enrolled during active disease.

V is TRBV5-6 and J is TRBJ2-7; 8 nucleotides agree with TRBD2. This CDR3 comprises 16 residues. Germline V gene data show CDR1 as SGHDT and CDR2 as YYEEEE. The trim removed 1 base at V and 4 bases at J, leaving 10 bases unmatched. Here the CDR3 reads CASSLINGGAGYEQYF. The CDR3 region has the DNA TGTGCCAGCAGCTTGATTAACGGGGGGGCCGGTTACGAGCAGTACTTC.

CDR3 in amino acids: CASSGQVDSPLHF. In DNA form, the CDR3 reads TGTGCCAGCAGCGGACAGGTCGATTCACCCCTCCACTTT. V is TRBV6-5 and J is TRBJ1-6, with 7 bases lining up with TRBD1. There are 13 residues in the CDR3. V lost 6 bases to trimming and J lost 8 bases; unmatched junction nucleotides: 4. Germline CDR1 is MNHEY and CDR2 is SVGAGI.

This rearrangement joins TRBV5-6 to TRBJ2-5, with TRBD1 matching over 8 bases. Germline V gives CDR1 SGHDT, CDR2 YYEEEE. This CDR3 is built from 16 residues. V was clipped by 4 bases and J by 5 bases; unmatched bases: 13. In DNA, the CDR3 is TGTGCCAGCAGCCTATGGACAGGGATGATAGGGGAGACCCAGTACTTC. Its protein product is CASSLWTGMIGETQYF. The variable domain in full, completed from reference TRBV5-6 and TRBJ2-5, reads DAGVTQSPTHLIKTRGQQVTLRCSPKSGHDTVSWYQQALGQGPQFIFQYYEEEERQRGNFPDRFSGHQFPNYSSELNVNALLLGDSALYLCASSLWTGMIGETQYFGPGTRLLVL.

The chain uses TRBV6-5 and TRBJ2-7; D may be TRBD1 (8 bases). The CDR3 is 15 residues long. CDR1 is MNHEY and CDR2 is SVGAGI in the germline V gene. Trimming pared 6 bases from V and 0 bases from J, leaving 15 bases between. CDR3 in DNA: TGTGCCAGCAGCCGCAGCGGGACAGGCTCCTACGAGCAGTACTTC. Its translation: CASSRSGTGSYEQYF.

This chain uses TRBV11-2 with TRBJ1-1, with 7 bases lining up with TRBD1. This CDR3 is 14 amino acids long. The germline V gene has CDR1 SGHAT and CDR2 FQNNGV. V trimming: 2 bases; J trimming: 2 bases; junction bases outside the gene matches: 2. The DNA of the CDR3 is TGTGCCAGCAGCTTAACAGGGGCTAACACTGAAGCTTTCTTT. Translation gives CASSLTGANTEAFF.

The chain has TRBV4-2 and TRBJ1-5, with D perhaps matching TRBD1 (6 bases). Per germline, CDR1 LGHNA and CDR2 YNFKEQ. The CDR3 sequence is 14 residues long. Trimming removed 5 bases from V and 4 bases from J, with 12 bases in between. The CDR3 is CASSSTGPNQPQHF. The CDR3 nucleotides are TGTGCCAGCAGCTCTACAGGGCCAAATCAGCCCCAGCATTTT.

The chain is built from TRBV28 and TRBJ1-2, with a weak D call TRBD1 (6 bases). Germline V gives CDR1 MDHEN, CDR2 SYDVKM. The CDR3 contains 15 residues. V was cut by 6 bases and J by 2 bases, with 16 bases left in between. CDR3 loop: CASRPGGHTNYGYTF. The CDR3 nucleotides are TGTGCCAGCAGGCCTGGGGGACATACCAACTATGGCTACACCTTC.

This clone was seen only once. This chain uses TRBV4-1 with TRBJ2-7, with 7 bases lining up with TRBD1. Unmatched junction bases numbered 7, after V lost 3 bases and J lost 8 bases. Germline V CDR1 and CDR2: MGHRA, YSYEKL. This CDR3 has 13 amino acids. The CDR3 loop reads CASSHGQVAQQYF. CDR3 in DNA: TGCGCCAGCAGCCACGGACAGGTGGCCCAGCAGTACTTC.

This chain connects TRBV27 to TRBJ2-1; 10 bases match TRBD2. Germline CDR1 MNHEY, CDR2 SMNVEV (reference sequence). Trimming at V came to 10 bases and at J to 3 bases, leaving 9 bases not matched to a gene. This CDR3 is 15 amino acids long. In DNA form, the CDR3 reads TGTGCCACAGGAGAGCGGGGGGGGATCTACAATGAGCAGTTCTTC. Its protein product is CATGERGGIYNEQFF.

The V gene is TRBV15, the J gene TRBJ2-5; weak D call: TRBD2 (6 bases). Per the germline V gene, CDR1 is LNHNV and CDR2 is YYDKDF (reference sequence). The CDR3 has 15 amino acids. Trimming stripped 5 bases from V and 4 bases from J, with 17 bases between. The CDR3 loop is CATSPVGGTRETQYF. CDR3 bases: TGTGCCACCAGCCCCGTTGGGGGGACCCGAGAGACCCAGTACTTC.

In DNA form, the CDR3 reads TGTGCCAGCAGTTACGGCAGGAATCAGCCCCAGCATTTT. Its translation: CASSYGRNQPQHF. V usage is TRBV6-5 and J usage is TRBJ1-5; no firm D call. With 2 bases removed from V and 4 bases from J, the gap between germline ends came to 6 bases. CDR1 MNHEY and CDR2 SVGAGI come from the germline V gene. The CDR3 is 13 residues long.

This clone was observed a single time. V usage is TRBV6-5 and J usage is TRBJ2-7; 10 bases line up with TRBD1. From germline, CDR1 is MNHEY and CDR2 SVGAGI. The length of the CDR3 is 16 residues. Trimming removed 2 bases from V and 5 bases from J; junction bases left unmatched: 9. The CDR3 protein is CASSYASGQGRHEQYF. The CDR3 nucleotides are TGTGCCAGCAGTTACGCGTCGGGACAGGGGCGACACGAGCAGTACTTC.

A single count supports this clone. The chain combines TRBV12-3 or TRBV12-4 with TRBJ2-3; weak D call: TRBD2 (6 bases). The V end was cut by 6 bases, the J end by 4 bases, with 11 bases between. The CDR3 length is 13 residues. The CDR3 nucleotides are TGTGCCAGCAGGCTGTGGAGGGCAGATACGCAGTATTTT. This gives the protein CASRLWRADTQYF.

J is TRBJ1-5 and V is TRBV7-6; 8 nucleotides match TRBD1. Looked up from germline, CDR1 is SGHVS and CDR2 is FNYEAQ. The J segment lost 7 bases and the V segment lost 1 base, leaving 6 bases of the junction unmatched. This CDR3 region has 15 residues. CDR3 coding DNA: TGTGCCAGCAGCTTAGTCGCAGGGGGCGGGCAGCCCCAGCATTTT. It specifies CASSLVAGGGQPQHF. Variable domain in full (rest from reference TRBV7-6 and TRBJ1-5): GAGVSQSPRYKVTKRGQDVALRCDPISGHVSLYWYRQALGQGPEFLTYFNYEAQQDKSGLPNDRFSAERPEGSISTLTIQRTEQRDSAMYRCASSLVAGGGQPQHFGDGTRLSIL.

The chain couples TRBV27 to TRBJ2-1, with D maybe TRBD2 (7 bases). Germline V gene lookup returns CDR1 MNHEY and CDR2 SMNVEV (reference sequence). V lost 6 bases to trimming and J lost 2 bases, with 17 bases between them. The CDR3 consists of 16 residues. The CDR3 nucleotides are TGTGCCAGCAGGCACCCATCCGGGGGGCCCTACAATGAGCAGTTCTTC. This codes for CASRHPSGGPYNEQFF.

J is TRBJ2-2 and V is TRBV27, with 7 nucleotides matching TRBD1. This CDR3 has 14 residues. Germline trimming cut 7 bases from V and 6 bases from J; bases unmatched to any gene: 8. The germline V gene encodes CDR1 MNHEY and CDR2 SMNVEV (reference sequence). The DNA for the CDR3 is TGTGCCAGCACCGACAGGGCGGCGGCCGGGGAGCTGTTTTTT. Translated, it gives CASTDRAAAGELFF.

The CDR3 DNA is TGTGCCACCAGTGACTCGGACAGGGTCGGCTACACCTTC. Its protein product is CATSDSDRVGYTF. This chain connects TRBV24-1 to TRBJ1-2, with TRBD1 identical over 8 bases. With V trimmed by 4 bases and J by 8 bases, 5 bases remained unmatched. The germline gives CDR1 KGHDR, CDR2 SFDVKD. CDR3 size: 13 residues.

The V gene is TRBV28, the J gene TRBJ1-1; D remains unclear. Germline V CDR1 and CDR2: MDHEN, SYDVKM. V lost 7 bases and J lost 4, with 10 bases in between. This CDR3 spans 12 amino acids. CDR3: CASIRGFTEAFF. CDR3 nucleotides: TGTGCCAGCATCCGAGGGTTCACTGAAGCTTTCTTT.

This sequence joins TRBV6-5 and TRBJ1-2, with TRBD1 identical over 7 bases. Germline lookup yields CDR1 MNHEY and CDR2 SVGAGI. This CDR3 comprises 13 residues. The junction had 6 bases not matched to a gene; V was cut back by 7 bases and J by 4 bases. The CDR3 DNA reads TGTGCCAGCACCTCGACAGGGTCCTATGGCTACACCTTC. This translates into CASTSTGSYGYTF.

V usage is TRBV24-1 and J usage is TRBJ1-6; TRBD1 aligns across 8 bases. CDR1 KGHDR and CDR2 SFDVKD come from the germline V gene. The junction had 8 bases not matched to a gene; V was cut back by 4 bases and J by 1 base. The CDR3 spans 18 residues. CDR3 sequence: CATSDQTGDESYNSPLHF. The CDR3 DNA follows: TGTGCCACCAGTGACCAGACAGGGGACGAATCCTATAATTCACCCCTCCACTTT.

V gene TRBV5-4 combines with J gene TRBJ2-3; a weak D match, TRBD2 (6 bases). The CDR3 sequence is 12 residues long. Germline V CDR1 and CDR2: SGHNT, YYREEE (reference sequence). V lost 10 bases, J lost 5 bases, and 14 bases lay in between. The CDR3 DNA reads TGTGCCCCTGGGAGGCCGGGAGATACGCAGTATTTT. It translates to CAPGRPGDTQYF.

The chain combines TRBV29-1 with TRBJ2-1, with 16 bases that match TRBD2. The germline V gene has CDR1 SQVTM and CDR2 ANQGSEA. The CDR3 runs 13 residues. Unmatched junction bases numbered 9, after V lost 8 bases and J lost 14 bases. The CDR3 loop is CSIPGLAGGQEFF. DNA for the CDR3: TGCAGCATACCGGGACTAGCGGGGGGGCAAGAGTTCTTC.

This clone was counted a few times. V is TRBV11-3 and J is TRBJ2-2; a weak D match, TRBD2 (5 bases). The CDR3 is made up of 15 amino acids. Germline lookup yields CDR1 SGHNT and CDR2 YENEEA. V was shortened by 4 bases and J by 6 bases, with 15 bases between the two germline ends. CDR3 sequence reads: CASSSSRGLSGELFF. Written as DNA, the CDR3 is TGTGCCAGCAGCTCTTCTCGCGGGTTATCCGGGGAGCTGTTTTTT. Together with reference TRBV11-3 and TRBJ2-2, the CDR3 gives the full variable domain: EAGVVQSPRYKIIEKKQPVAFWCNPISGHNTLYWYLQNLGQGPELLIRYENEEAVDDSQLPKDRFSAERLKGVDSTLKIQPAELGDSAVYLCASSSSRGLSGELFFGEGSRLTVL.

The chain recombines TRBV28 with TRBJ1-5, with D perhaps matching TRBD1 (6 bases). CDR1 is MDHEN and CDR2 is SYDVKM in the germline V gene. Trimming removed 1 base from V and 4 bases from J, with 14 bases in between. This CDR3 contains 16 residues. CDR3 DNA sequence: TGTGCCAGCAGTTTATTCTTGGGGCAGGGGAATCAGCCCCAGCATTTT. It is translated as CASSLFLGQGNQPQHF.

This chain joins TRBV28 and TRBJ2-1, with 11 bases lining up with TRBD1. Germline lookup yields CDR1 MDHEN and CDR2 SYDVKM. CDR3 size: 14 residues. After removal of 5 bases from V and 8 bases from J, the junction contained 5 bases not matched to a gene. The chain's CDR3 is CASSLTGQGDEQFF. The DNA of the CDR3 is TGTGCCAGCAGTCTAACGGGACAGGGGGATGAGCAGTTCTTC.